This T cell receptor (beta chain) was profiled in a study of technical replicates of blood from a handful of donors. Repertoires were generated with immunoSEQ multiplex PCR, while TCRdb's copy carries only in-frame clones and drops some. The table shows nearly 95,000 clones, with 90% to 97% occurring only once. The CDR3 is 16 residues long. Germline-derived CDR1 and CDR2 are MDHEN and SYDVKM. The ends lost 7 bases at V and 6 bases at J; junction bases unmatched: 13. Sequenced material: T cells isolated from PBMCs. The chain uses TRBV28 and TRBJ1-1; TRBD1 matches at 11 bases. The TCR comes from a human donor in good health. The CDR3 DNA follows: TGTGCCAGCAACCAACGATGGGACAGGGGGTACCCTGAAGCTTTCTTT. Protein sequence: CASNQRWDRGYPEAFF.